The present TCR beta chain was sequenced within a study of T cell responses to AZD1222 COVID-19 vaccine. Study outcomes and limitations: Within unmutated variant regions lay the reported targets of nearly half of spike-specific TCRs. Spike was spanned by vaccine-associated CD4 TCRs, which were dominant at 160-218 and 743-854. Repertoires were obtained only post-peak T cell response. Only 5 or 6 AZD1222 recipients tested seropositive at baseline.

Comments on this clone: Its antigen is unidentified.

Measured with immunoSEQ multiplex PCR; TCRdb has only the in-frame clones, and not every one. The repertoire includes about 70,000 clones, around nine tenths of them detected once, and roughly 4.9% sits in the top ten. The material sequenced was peripheral blood, taken 28 days after the second dose of the MenACWY control vaccine. This clonotype was obtained from an adult who received the MenACWY meningococcal vaccine as a control.

CDR3 DNA sequence: TGTGCCAGCAGCCAAGGAGAGACCCGCGAGCAGTACTTC. This translates into CASSQGETREQYF. The V gene is TRBV4-2, the J gene TRBJ2-7; D remains unclear. The V gene lost 1 base and the J gene lost 6 bases, with 10 bases spanning the gap. Germline-derived CDR1 and CDR2 are LGHNA and YNFKEQ. The CDR3 sequence is 13 residues long.